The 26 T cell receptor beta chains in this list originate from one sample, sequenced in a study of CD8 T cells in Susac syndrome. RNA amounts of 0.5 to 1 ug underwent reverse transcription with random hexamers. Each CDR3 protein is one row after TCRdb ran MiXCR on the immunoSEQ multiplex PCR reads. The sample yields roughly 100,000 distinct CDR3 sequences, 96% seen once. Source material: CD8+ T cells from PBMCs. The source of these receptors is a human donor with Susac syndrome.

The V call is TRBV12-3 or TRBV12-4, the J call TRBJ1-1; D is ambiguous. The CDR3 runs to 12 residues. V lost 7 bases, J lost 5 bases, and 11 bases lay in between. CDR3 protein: CASKVDETEAFF. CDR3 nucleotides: TGTGCCAGCAAAGTAGACGAGACTGAAGCTTTCTTT.

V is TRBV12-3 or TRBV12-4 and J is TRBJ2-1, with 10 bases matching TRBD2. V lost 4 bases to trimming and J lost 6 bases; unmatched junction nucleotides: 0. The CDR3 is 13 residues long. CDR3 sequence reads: CASSWTSGNEQFF. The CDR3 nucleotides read TGTGCCAGCAGTTGGACTAGCGGCAATGAGCAGTTCTTC.

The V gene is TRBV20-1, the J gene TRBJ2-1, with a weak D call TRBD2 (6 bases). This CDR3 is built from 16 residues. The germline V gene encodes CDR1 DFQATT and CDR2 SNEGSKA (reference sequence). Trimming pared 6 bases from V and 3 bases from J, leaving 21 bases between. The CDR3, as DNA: TGCAGTGCGAGCAGTGGGCGGGCTAGCGACTACAATGAGCAGTTCTTC. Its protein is CSASSGRASDYNEQFF.

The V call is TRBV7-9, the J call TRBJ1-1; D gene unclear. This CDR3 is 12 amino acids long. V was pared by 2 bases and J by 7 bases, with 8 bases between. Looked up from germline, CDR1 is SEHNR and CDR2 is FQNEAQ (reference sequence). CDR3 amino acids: CASSLTSDEAFF. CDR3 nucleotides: TGTGCCAGCAGCTTAACCAGTGATGAAGCTTTCTTT. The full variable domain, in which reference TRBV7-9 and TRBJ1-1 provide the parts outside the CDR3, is DTGVSQNPRHKITKRGQNVTFRCDPISEHNRLYWYRQTLGQGPEFLTYFQNEAQLEKSRLLSDRFSAERPKGSFSTLEIQRTEQGDSAMYLCASSLTSDEAFFGQGTRLTVV.

The DNA of the CDR3 is TGCAGTGCCGATGATGGGACTAGCGGGGGAGCTACGGATACGCAGTATTTT. It yields the protein CSADDGTSGGATDTQYF. The chain is built from TRBV20-1 and TRBJ2-3, with 14 bases identical to TRBD2. Germline lookup yields CDR1 DFQATT and CDR2 SNEGSKA (reference sequence). Trimming removed 6 bases from V and 6 bases from J; junction bases left unmatched: 14. The CDR3 covers 17 residues.

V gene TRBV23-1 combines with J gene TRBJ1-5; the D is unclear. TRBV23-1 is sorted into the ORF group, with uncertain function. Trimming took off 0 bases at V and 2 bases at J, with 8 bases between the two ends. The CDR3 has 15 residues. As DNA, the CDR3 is TGCGCCAGCAGTCAATCCGGCGGAGGCAATCAGCCCCAGCATTTT. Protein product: CASSQSGGGNQPQHF.

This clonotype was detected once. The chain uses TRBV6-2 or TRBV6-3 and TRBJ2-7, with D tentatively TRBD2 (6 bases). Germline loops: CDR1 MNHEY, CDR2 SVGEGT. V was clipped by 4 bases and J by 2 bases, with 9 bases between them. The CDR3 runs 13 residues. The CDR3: CASSWGDPYEQYF. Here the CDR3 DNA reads TGTGCCAGCAGTTGGGGGGACCCCTACGAGCAGTACTTC.

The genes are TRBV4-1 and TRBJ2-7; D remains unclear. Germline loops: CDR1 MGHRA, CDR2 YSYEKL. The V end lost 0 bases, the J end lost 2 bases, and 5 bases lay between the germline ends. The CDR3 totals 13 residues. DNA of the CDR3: TGCGCCAGCAGCCAAGATATCGCCTACGAGCAGTACTTC. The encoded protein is CASSQDIAYEQYF.

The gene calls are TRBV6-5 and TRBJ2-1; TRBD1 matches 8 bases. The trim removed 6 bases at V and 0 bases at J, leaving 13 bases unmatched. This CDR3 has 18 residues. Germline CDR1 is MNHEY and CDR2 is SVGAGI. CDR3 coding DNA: TGTGCCAGCAGCTATACGTCACAGGGGGGAAGCTCCTACAATGAGCAGTTCTTC. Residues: CASSYTSQGGSSYNEQFF.

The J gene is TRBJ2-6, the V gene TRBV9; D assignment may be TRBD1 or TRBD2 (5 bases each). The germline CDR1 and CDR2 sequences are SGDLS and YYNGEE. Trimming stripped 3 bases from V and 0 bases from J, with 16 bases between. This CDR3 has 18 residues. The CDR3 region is CASSGRGGSSSGANVLTF. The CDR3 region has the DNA TGTGCCAGCAGCGGTCGGGGCGGAAGTAGCTCTGGGGCCAACGTCCTGACTTTC.

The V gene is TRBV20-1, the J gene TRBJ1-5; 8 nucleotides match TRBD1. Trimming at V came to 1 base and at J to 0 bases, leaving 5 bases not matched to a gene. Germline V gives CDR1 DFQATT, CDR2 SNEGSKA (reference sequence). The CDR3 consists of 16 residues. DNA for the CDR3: TGCAGTGCTAGAGGTCAGGGGGCTAATAGCAATCAGCCCCAGCATTTT. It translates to CSARGQGANSNQPQHF.

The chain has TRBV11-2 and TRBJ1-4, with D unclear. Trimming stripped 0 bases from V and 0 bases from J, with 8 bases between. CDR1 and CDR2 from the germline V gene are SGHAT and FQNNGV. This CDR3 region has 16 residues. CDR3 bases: TGTGCCAGCAGCTTAGATCTGGCGGCAACTAATGAAAAACTGTTTTTT. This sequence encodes CASSLDLAATNEKLFF.

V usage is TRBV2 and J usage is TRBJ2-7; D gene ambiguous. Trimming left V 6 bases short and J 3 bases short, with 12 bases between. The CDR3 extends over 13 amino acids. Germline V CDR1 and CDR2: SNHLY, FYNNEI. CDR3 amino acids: CASRSNSDYEQYF. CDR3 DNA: TGTGCCAGCAGGTCCAACTCCGACTACGAGCAGTACTTC.

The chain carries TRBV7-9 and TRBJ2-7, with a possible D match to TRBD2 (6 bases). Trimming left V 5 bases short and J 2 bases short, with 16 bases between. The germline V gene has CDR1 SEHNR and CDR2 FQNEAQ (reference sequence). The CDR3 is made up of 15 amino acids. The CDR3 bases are TGTGCCAGCAGCCCCCCGGGACGGGAGACCTACGAGCAGTACTTC. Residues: CASSPPGRETYEQYF.

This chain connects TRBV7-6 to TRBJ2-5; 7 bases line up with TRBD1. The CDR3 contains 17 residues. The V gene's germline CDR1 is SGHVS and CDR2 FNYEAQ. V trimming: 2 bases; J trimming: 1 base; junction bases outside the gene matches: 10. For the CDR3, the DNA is TGTGCCAGCAGCTTATACGGGACAGCTCAACTCCAAGAGACCCAGTACTTC. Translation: CASSLYGTAQLQETQYF.

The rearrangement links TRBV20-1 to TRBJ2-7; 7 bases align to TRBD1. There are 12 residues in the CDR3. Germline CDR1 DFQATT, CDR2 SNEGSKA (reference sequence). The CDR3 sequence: CSGNEQGREQYF. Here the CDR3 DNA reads TGCAGCGGTAACGAACAGGGGCGCGAGCAGTACTTC.

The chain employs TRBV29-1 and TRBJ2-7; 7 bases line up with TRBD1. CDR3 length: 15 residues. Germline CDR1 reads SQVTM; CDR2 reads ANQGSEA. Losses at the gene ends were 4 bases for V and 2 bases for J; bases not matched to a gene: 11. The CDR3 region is CSVAGETGTAYEQYF. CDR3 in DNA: TGCAGCGTTGCAGGTGAGACCGGGACAGCCTACGAGCAGTACTTC.

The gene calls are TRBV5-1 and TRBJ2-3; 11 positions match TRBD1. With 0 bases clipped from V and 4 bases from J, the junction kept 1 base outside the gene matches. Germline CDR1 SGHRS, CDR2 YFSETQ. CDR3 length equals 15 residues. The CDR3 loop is CASSLGTGGADTQYF. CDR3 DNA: TGCGCCAGCAGCTTGGGGACAGGGGGCGCAGATACGCAGTATTTT.

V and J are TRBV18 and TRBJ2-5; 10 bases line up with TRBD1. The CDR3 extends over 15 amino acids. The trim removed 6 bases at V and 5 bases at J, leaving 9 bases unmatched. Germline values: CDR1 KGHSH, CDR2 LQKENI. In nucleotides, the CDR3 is TGTGCCAGCTCGTCCGGGACAGGGGTTTCGGAGACCCAGTACTTC. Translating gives CASSSGTGVSETQYF.

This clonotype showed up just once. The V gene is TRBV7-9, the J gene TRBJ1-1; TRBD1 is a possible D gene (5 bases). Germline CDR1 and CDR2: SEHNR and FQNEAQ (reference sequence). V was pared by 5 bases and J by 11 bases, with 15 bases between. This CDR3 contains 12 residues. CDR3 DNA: TGTGCCAGCAGCCGGACACCCTGGGAGGCTTTCTTT. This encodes CASSRTPWEAFF.

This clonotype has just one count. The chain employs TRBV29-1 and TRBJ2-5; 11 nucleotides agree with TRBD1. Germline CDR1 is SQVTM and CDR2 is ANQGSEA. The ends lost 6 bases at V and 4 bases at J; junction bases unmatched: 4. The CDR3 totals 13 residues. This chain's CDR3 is CSVGQGDGETQYF. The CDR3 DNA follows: TGCAGCGTGGGACAGGGGGATGGAGAGACCCAGTACTTC.

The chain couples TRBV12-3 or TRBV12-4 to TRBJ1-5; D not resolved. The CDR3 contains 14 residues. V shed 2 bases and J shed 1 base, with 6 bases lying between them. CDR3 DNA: TGTGCCAGCAGTTTAAGTGGGAGCAATCAGCCCCAGCATTTT. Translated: CASSLSGSNQPQHF.

The CDR3 nucleotides read TGTGCCAGCAGCCCTGGGACAGACTATGGCTACACCTTC. Its protein product is CASSPGTDYGYTF. This sequence joins TRBV6-6 and TRBJ1-2; the match to TRBD1 covers 7 bases. With V trimmed by 6 bases and J by 3 bases, 4 bases remained unmatched. Germline V lookup: CDR1 MNHNY, CDR2 SVGAGI (reference sequence). This CDR3 spans 13 amino acids.

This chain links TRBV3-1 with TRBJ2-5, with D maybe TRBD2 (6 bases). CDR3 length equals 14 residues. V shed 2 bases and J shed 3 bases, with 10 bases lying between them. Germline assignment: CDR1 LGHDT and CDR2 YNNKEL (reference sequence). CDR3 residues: CASSQNPGEETQYF. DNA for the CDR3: TGTGCCAGCAGCCAAAATCCGGGAGAAGAGACCCAGTACTTC.

The CDR3 spells CAWSDPRSWDEQYF. In DNA form, the CDR3 reads TGTGCCTGGAGCGACCCGCGGAGTTGGGACGAGCAGTACTTC. The rearrangement uses TRBV30 and TRBJ2-7; D not resolved. The CDR3 has 14 amino acids. Trimming cost V 3 bases and J 5 bases, with 17 bases left between them. Germline V gene data show CDR1 as GTSNPN and CDR2 as SVGIG (reference sequence).

The CDR3 DNA reads TGTGCCAGCAGTTTAGCGGGGGGTTCTGGGGCCAACGTCCTGACTTTC. Translated, it gives CASSLAGGSGANVLTF. V is TRBV12-3 or TRBV12-4 and J is TRBJ2-6; D is possibly TRBD2 (6 bases). This CDR3 is built from 16 residues. Trimming left V 0 bases short and J 1 base short, with 7 bases between.